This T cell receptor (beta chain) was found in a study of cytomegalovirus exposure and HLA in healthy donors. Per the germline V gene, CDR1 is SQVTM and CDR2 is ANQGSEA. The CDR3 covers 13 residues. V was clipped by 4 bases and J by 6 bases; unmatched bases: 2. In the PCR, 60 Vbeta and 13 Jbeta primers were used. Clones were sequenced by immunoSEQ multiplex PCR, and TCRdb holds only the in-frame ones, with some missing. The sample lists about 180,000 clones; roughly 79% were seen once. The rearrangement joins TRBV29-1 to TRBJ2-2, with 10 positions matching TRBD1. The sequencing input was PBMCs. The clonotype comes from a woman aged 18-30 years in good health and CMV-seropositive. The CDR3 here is CSVGGTGAGELFF. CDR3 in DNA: TGCAGCGTTGGTGGGACAGGGGCCGGGGAGCTGTTTTTT.